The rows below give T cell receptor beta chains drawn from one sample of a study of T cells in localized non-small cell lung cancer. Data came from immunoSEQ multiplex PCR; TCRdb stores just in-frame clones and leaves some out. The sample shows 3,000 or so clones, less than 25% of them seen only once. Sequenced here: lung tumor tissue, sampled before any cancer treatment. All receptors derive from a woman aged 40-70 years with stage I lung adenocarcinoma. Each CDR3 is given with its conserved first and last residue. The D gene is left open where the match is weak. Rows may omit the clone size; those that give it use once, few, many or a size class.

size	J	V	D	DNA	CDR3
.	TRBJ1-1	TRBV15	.	TGTGCCACCAGCAGAGTTTTTGGGGGGAGGAGCACTGAAGCTTTCTTT	CATSRVFGGRSTEAFF
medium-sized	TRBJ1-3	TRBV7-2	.	TGTGCCAGCAGCCTGGGACAAGGAAACACCATATATTTT	CASSLGQGNTIYF
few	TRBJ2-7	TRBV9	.	TGTGCCAGCCGGAAAGACGGGGGCCTCTACGAGCAGTACTTC	CASRKDGGLYEQYF
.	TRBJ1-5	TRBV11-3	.	TGTGCCAGCAGCTTGGCCTTGGGGGCGGATAGCAATCAGCCCCAGCATTTT	CASSLALGADSNQPQHF
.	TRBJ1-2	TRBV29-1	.	TGCAGCGTTGACGGTGGGGCCCAGGCGGTCGCCTATGGCTACACCTTC	CSVDGGAQAVAYGYTF
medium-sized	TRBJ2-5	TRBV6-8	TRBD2	TGTGCCAGCGGCAGACTAGCCCGAGAGACCCAGTACTTC	CASGRLARETQYF
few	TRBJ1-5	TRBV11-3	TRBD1	TGTGCCAGCAGCTTGCAGGGGGCGATGTATCAGCCCCAGCATTTT	CASSLQGAMYQPQHF
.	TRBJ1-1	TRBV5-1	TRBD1	TGCGCCAGCAGCTTGTCGATAGGGGGCGGAAACACTGAAGCTTTCTTT	CASSLSIGGGNTEAFF
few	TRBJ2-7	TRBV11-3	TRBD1	TGTGCCAGCAGCGCGAGACAGGGGATAAACGAGCAGTACTTC	CASSARQGINEQYF
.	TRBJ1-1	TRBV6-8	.	TGTGCCATCGGAAGCATGAACACTGAAGCTTTCTTT	CAIGSMNTEAFF
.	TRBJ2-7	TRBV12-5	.	TGTGCTAGTGGTTTGGCTACAGAGGACCCATCCTACGAGCAGTACTTC	CASGLATEDPSYEQYF
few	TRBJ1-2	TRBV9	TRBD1	TGTGCCAGCAGCGCGACAGGGTACGATGGCTACACCTTC	CASSATGYDGYTF
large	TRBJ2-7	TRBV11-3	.	TGTGCCAGCAGCCCAACAGGGTTCTCCTACGAGCAGTACTTC	CASSPTGFSYEQYF
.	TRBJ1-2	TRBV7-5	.	TGTGCCAGCAGCCCAGCGGCTAGGATCTATGGCTACACCTTC	CASSPAARIYGYTF
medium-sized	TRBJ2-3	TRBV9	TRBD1	TGTGCCAGCAGCGTAGAGGGACAGCACACAGATACGCAGTATTTT	CASSVEGQHTDTQYF
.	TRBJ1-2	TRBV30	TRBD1	TGTGCCTGGAGTGTACTTGGGACAGGGTATGGCTACACCTTC	CAWSVLGTGYGYTF
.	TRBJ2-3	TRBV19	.	TGTGCCAGTAGTATAGGCACAGGGCTACGGACAGATACGCAGTATTTT	CASSIGTGLRTDTQYF
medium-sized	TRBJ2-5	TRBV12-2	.	TGTGCAAGTCGCTTAGTCCTAGCGGGTGAGACCCAGTACTTC	CASRLVLAGETQYF
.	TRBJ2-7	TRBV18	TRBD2	TGTGCCAGCTCGCGGGGGGCGCTGACCTACGAGCAGTACTTC	CASSRGALTYEQYF
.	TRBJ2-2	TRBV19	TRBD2	TGTGCCAGTAGTGTTAGCGGGGGCCTCGGTTACGCGAACACCGGGGAGCTGTTTTTT	CASSVSGGLGYANTGELFF
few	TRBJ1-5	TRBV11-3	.	TGTGCCAGCAGCTCCCCGGGTGGCAATCAGCCCCAGCATTTT	CASSSPGGNQPQHF
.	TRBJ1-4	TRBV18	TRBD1	TGTGCCAGCGCACGGGGGACAGAGAATGAAAAACTGTTTTTT	CASARGTENEKLFF
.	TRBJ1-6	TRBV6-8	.	TGTGCCAGCAGACAGGACAGCTATAATTCACCCCTCCACTTT	CASRQDSYNSPLHF
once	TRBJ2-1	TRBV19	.	TGTGCCAGTAGTATCTGGATGGGAGGAGGGGGGCAAGTTAAGCAGTTCTTC	CASSIWMGGGGQVKQFF
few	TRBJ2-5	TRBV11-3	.	TGTGCCAGCAGCGTCCACAGGGTACCGCAAGAGACCCAGTACTTC	CASSVHRVPQETQYF
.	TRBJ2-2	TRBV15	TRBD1	TGTGCCACCAGCAGAACAGGGGGCATGGTAACCGGGGAGCTGTTTTTT	CATSRTGGMVTGELFF
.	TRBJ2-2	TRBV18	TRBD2	TGTGCCAGCTCACAGACTAGCGGGGACCTAACCGGGGAGCTGTTTTTT	CASSQTSGDLTGELFF
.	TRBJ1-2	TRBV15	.	TGTGCCACCAGCAGAGCTGGCAGGAACTATGGCTACACCTTC	CATSRAGRNYGYTF
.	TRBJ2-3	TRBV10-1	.	TGCGCCAGCAGTGACCTCTATACAGGCACAGATACGCAGTATTTT	CASSDLYTGTDTQYF
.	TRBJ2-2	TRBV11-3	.	TGTGCCAGCAGCTTAGAGGCGGGGTACACCGGGGAGCTGTTTTTT	CASSLEAGYTGELFF